This passage covers 16 T cell receptor beta chains from one sample sequenced in a study of somatic mutations in cytotoxic T cells in rheumatoid arthritis. Assay used: immunoSEQ multiplex PCR; TCRdb lists only in-frame clones, some missing. The sample shows roughly 18,000 clones, about three quarters of them seen only once. The sequenced material came from CD8+ T cells sorted from blood. The receptors here all came from an adult with rheumatoid arthritis.

The chain is built from TRBV13 and TRBJ1-2; no definite D call. Germline assignment: CDR1 PRHDT and CDR2 FYEKMQ (reference sequence). This CDR3 region has 14 residues. Trimming removed 0 bases at V and 4 bases at J, with 9 bases between. The CDR3 reads CASSLGDGLYGYTF. CDR3 nucleotide sequence: TGTGCCAGCAGCTTAGGCGACGGACTCTATGGCTACACCTTC.

The rearrangement joins TRBV7-6 to TRBJ2-1; a possible D gene is TRBD2 (6 bases). Trimming pared 5 bases from V and 2 bases from J, leaving 13 bases between. The CDR3 has 15 residues. Germline CDR1 SGHVS, CDR2 FNYEAQ. Written as DNA, the CDR3 is TGTGCCAGCAGCCAAGGGACTCCCGCCTACAATGAGCAGTTCTTC. Residues: CASSQGTPAYNEQFF.

The V call is TRBV5-4, the J call TRBJ2-7; D not resolved. The CDR3 sequence is 13 residues long. Germline assignment: CDR1 SGHNT and CDR2 YYREEE (reference sequence). With 2 bases removed from V and 2 bases from J, the gap between germline ends came to 8 bases. The CDR3 region has the DNA TGTGCCAGCAGCTTAGGACCGACCTACGAGCAGTACTTC. Translated: CASSLGPTYEQYF.

By share, this clone ranks as medium-sized (0.01 to 0.1%). This chain joins TRBV19 and TRBJ2-2; tentatively, D is TRBD1 or TRBD2 (6 bases each). V lost 0 bases and J lost 4, with 12 bases in between. Germline CDR1 reads LNHDA; CDR2 reads SQIVND (reference sequence). CDR3 length: 16 residues. The CDR3 spells CASSIDRGRSTGELFF. CDR3 DNA: TGTGCCAGTAGTATAGATAGGGGGAGGAGCACCGGGGAGCTGTTTTTT. Filled out from reference TRBV19 and TRBJ2-2, the complete variable domain reads DGGITQSPKYLFRKEGQNVTLSCEQNLNHDAMYWYRQDPGQGLRLIYYSQIVNDFQKGDIAEGYSVSREKKESFPLTVTSAQKNPTAFYLCASSIDRGRSTGELFFGEGSRLTVL.

This clone showed up just once. J is TRBJ2-7 and V is TRBV7-6, with 8 bases lining up with TRBD1. Looked up from germline, CDR1 is SGHVS and CDR2 is FNYEAQ. The V and J ends lost 5 bases and 3 bases, in that order; junction bases with no gene match: 3. The CDR3 loop spans 13 amino acids. In nucleotides, the CDR3 is TGTGCCAGCAGCGGACAGGGCCGCTACGAGCAGTACTTC. It encodes CASSGQGRYEQYF.

The V gene is TRBV27, the J gene TRBJ1-1, with 7 bases identical to TRBD1. CDR1 MNHEY and CDR2 SMNVEV come from the germline V gene (reference sequence). The V segment lost 5 bases and the J segment 5 bases; nucleotides outside the gene matches: 8. This CDR3 is 14 amino acids long. The CDR3 coding sequence is TGTGCCAGCAGTACTGATACAGGGGATACTGAAGCTTTCTTT. Encoded protein: CASSTDTGDTEAFF.

The sample holds one count of this clone. The V and J genes are TRBV29-1 and TRBJ1-1; D uncertain. This CDR3 spans 15 amino acids. In germline, CDR1 is SQVTM, CDR2 ANQGSEA. Trimming shortened V by 1 base and J by 0 bases, and 12 bases separated the two germline ends. CDR3 protein: CSVEASGWMNTEAFF. CDR3 nucleotides: TGCAGCGTTGAAGCTTCTGGTTGGATGAACACTGAAGCTTTCTTT.

The rearrangement joins TRBV27 to TRBJ1-1; perhaps TRBD1 as D (6 bases). Trimming shortened V by 6 bases and J by 1 base, and 18 bases separated the two germline ends. Germline loops: CDR1 MNHEY, CDR2 SMNVEV (reference sequence). There are 16 residues in the CDR3. The CDR3, as DNA: TGTGCCAGCAGCTCCCTCACAGGGTGGGGGAACACTGAAGCTTTCTTT. Translation gives CASSSLTGWGNTEAFF.

This rearrangement joins TRBV18 to TRBJ2-3; the D gene is possibly TRBD2 (6 bases). CDR1 and CDR2 from the germline V gene are KGHSH and LQKENI. With 3 bases removed from V and 0 bases from J, the gap between germline ends came to 13 bases. This CDR3 has 16 residues. In DNA, the CDR3 is TGTGCCAGCTCACCCAGTGGGGGGACTAGCACAGATACGCAGTATTTT. Translated, it gives CASSPSGGTSTDTQYF.

V and J are TRBV5-4 and TRBJ2-3, with D tentatively TRBD1 or TRBD2 (5 bases each). V lost 4 bases and J 2 bases, leaving 11 bases between the germline ends. The CDR3 contains 14 residues. Germline-derived CDR1 and CDR2 are SGHNT and YYREEE (reference sequence). For the CDR3, the DNA is TGTGCCAGCAGCCCCCGGGGCGTCACAGATACGCAGTATTTT. It is translated as CASSPRGVTDTQYF.

In DNA, the CDR3 is TGTGCCAGCAGTAGCGGGGTCGGTGGATTGGGCTACACCTTC. Amino acids: CASSSGVGGLGYTF. This rearrangement joins TRBV6-5 to TRBJ1-2; D call uncertain. The CDR3 contains 14 residues. The V and J ends lost 5 bases and 8 bases respectively, with 18 bases between them. The V gene's germline CDR1 is MNHEY and CDR2 SVGAGI.

Details on this clone: Within the sample, other DNA sequences also encode this same CDR3. V is TRBV4-1 and J is TRBJ2-1, with 9 bases that match TRBD2. Germline V lookup: CDR1 MGHRA, CDR2 YSYEKL. The CDR3 totals 15 residues. Unmatched junction bases numbered 4, after V lost 0 bases and J lost 7 bases. This CDR3 is CASSQDLLAGNEQFF. CDR3 in DNA: TGCGCCAGCAGCCAAGATCTCCTAGCGGGGAATGAGCAGTTCTTC.

V usage is TRBV6-4 and J usage is TRBJ2-1; 7 bases are a match to TRBD2. In germline, CDR1 is MRHNA, CDR2 SNTAGT. The CDR3 loop spans 16 amino acids. V was pared by 2 bases and J by 6 bases, with 10 bases of the junction left unmatched. In nucleotides, the CDR3 is TGTGCCAGCAGTGACGACTCTAGCGGTCTGTCCAATGAGCAGTTCTTC. Protein sequence: CASSDDSSGLSNEQFF.

The chain recombines TRBV2 with TRBJ1-1; tentatively, D is TRBD1 (6 bases). V lost 4 bases to trimming and J lost 3 bases, with 18 bases between them. Germline V gene data show CDR1 as SNHLY and CDR2 as FYNNEI. The CDR3 is made up of 16 amino acids. CDR3 sequence reads: CASSVISGARDTEAFF. In DNA, the CDR3 is TGTGCCAGCAGTGTGATTTCAGGGGCAAGGGACACTGAAGCTTTCTTT.

This chain joins TRBV15 and TRBJ2-3; TRBD2 might be the D (5 bases). Germline lookup yields CDR1 LNHNV and CDR2 YYDKDF (reference sequence). Trimming took off 10 bases at V and 6 bases at J, with 11 bases between the two ends. CDR3 size: 11 residues. The CDR3 sequence: CAIADSDTQYF. Written as DNA, the CDR3 is TGTGCCATCGCGGACTCGGATACGCAGTATTTT.

The chain carries TRBV5-6 and TRBJ2-7, with D perhaps TRBD1 (5 bases). There are 13 residues in the CDR3. Germline-derived CDR1 and CDR2 are SGHDT and YYEEEE. V was clipped by 1 base and J by 2 bases, with 7 bases between them. CDR3 bases: TGTGCCAGCAGCTTGAAACAGGCCTACGAGCAGTACTTC. Translation: CASSLKQAYEQYF.